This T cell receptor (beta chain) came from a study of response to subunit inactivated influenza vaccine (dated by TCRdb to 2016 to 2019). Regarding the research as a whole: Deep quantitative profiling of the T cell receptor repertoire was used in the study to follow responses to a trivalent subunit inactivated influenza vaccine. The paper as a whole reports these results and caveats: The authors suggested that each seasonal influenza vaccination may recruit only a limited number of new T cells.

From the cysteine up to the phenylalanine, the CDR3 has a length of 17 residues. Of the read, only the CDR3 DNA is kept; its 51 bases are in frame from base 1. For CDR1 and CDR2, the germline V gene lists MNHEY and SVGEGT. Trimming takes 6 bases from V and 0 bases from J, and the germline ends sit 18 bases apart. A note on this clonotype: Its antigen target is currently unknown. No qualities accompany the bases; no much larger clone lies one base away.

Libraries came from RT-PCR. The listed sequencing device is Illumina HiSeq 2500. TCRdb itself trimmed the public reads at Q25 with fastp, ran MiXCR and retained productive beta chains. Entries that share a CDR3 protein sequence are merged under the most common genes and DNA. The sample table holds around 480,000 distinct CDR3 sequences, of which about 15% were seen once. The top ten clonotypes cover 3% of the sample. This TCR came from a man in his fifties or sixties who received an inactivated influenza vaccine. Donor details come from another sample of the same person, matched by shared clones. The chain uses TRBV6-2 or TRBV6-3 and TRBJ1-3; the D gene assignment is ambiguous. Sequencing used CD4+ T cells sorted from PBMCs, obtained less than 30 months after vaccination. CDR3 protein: CASRERPPSYSGNTIYF. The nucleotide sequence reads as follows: TGTGCCAGCAGGGAAAGACCGCCGAGTTACTCTGGAAACACCATATATTTT.